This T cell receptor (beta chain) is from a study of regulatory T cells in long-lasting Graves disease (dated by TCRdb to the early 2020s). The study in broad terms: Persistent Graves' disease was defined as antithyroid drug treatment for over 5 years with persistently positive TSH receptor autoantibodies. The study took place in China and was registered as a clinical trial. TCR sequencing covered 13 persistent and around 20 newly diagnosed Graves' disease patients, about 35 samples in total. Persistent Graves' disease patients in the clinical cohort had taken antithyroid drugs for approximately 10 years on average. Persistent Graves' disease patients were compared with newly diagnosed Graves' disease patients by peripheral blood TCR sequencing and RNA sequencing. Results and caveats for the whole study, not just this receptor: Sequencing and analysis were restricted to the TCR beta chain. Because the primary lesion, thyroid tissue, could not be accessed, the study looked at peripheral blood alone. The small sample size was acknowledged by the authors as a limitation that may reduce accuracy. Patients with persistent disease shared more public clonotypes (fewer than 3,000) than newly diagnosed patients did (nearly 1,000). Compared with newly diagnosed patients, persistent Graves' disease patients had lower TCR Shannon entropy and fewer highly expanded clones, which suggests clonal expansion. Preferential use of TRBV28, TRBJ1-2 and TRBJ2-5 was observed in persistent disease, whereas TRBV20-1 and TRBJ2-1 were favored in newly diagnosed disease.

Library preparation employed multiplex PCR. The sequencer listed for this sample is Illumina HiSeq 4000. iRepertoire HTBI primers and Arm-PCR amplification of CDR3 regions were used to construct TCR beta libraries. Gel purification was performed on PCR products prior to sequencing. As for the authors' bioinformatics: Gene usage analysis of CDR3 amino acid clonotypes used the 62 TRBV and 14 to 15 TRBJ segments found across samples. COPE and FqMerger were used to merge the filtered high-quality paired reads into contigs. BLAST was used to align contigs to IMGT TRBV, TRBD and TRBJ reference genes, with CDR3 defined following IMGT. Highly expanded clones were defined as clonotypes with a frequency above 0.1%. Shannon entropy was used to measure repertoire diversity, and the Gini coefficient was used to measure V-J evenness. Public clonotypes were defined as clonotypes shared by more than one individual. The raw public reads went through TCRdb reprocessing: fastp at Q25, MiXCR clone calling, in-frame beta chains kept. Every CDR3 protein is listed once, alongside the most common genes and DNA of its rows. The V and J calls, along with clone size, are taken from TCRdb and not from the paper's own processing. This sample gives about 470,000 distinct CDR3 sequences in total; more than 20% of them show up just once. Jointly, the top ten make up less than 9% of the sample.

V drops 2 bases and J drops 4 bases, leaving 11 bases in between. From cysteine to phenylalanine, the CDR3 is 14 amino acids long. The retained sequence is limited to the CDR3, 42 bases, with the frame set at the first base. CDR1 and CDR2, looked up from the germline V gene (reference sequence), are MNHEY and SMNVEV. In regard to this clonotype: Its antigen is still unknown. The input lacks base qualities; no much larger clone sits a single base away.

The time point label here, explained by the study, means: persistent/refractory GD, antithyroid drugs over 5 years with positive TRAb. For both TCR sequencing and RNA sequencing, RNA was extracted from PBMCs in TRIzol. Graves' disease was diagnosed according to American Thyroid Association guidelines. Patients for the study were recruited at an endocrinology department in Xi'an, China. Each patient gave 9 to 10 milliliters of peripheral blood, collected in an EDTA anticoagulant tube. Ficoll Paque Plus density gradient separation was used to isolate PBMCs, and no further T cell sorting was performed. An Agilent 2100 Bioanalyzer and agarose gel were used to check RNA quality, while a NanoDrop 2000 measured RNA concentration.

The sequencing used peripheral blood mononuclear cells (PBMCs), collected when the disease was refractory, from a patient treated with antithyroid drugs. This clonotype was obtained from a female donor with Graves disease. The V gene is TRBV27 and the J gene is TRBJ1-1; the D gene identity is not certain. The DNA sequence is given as TGTGCCAGCAGTTTACTTATAGGGTCCACTGAAGCTTTCTTT. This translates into CASSLLIGSTEAFF.